This TCR beta chain stems from a study of spatial heterogeneity in lung cancer. Every TCR cDNA molecule bore a unique molecular identifier. TCRdb reanalysed the 5' RACE reads using MiXCR and keeps one entry per CDR3 protein. The sample contains about 48,000 distinct CDR3 sequences, approximately 5.7% of which appear only once. Specified time point: sample taken at primary tumor resection. Sequencing was performed on whole RNA extracted from tumor and nontumor lung tissue, or from frozen PBMC, and the material was left unsorted. This clonotype came up many times. The CDR3 totals 14 residues. With V trimmed by 6 bases and J by 8 bases, 7 bases remained unmatched. CDR1 and CDR2 (germline): SQVTM, ANQGSEA.

This receptor was obtained from a male donor with early-stage non-small cell lung cancer. This sample comprised PBMCs, obtained at surgery. The chain joins TRBV29-1 to TRBJ2-1, with 13 bases that match TRBD2. The CDR3 DNA is TGCAGCGTCCTGGGACTAGCGGGACTGTATGAGCAGTTCTTC. It yields the protein CSVLGLAGLYEQFF.